The sequence of this TCR beta chain was determined in a study of cytomegalovirus exposure and HLA in healthy donors. Study outcomes and limitations: When analyzed later, the rates of TCR association showed variation by HLA locus, with DRB1 the most and HLA-C the fewest.

Amplification used 60 Vbeta primers and 13 Jbeta primers. Methods used by the authors: It was a later analysis that counted tens of millions of unique TCR beta chains, of which 9.5 million to 14 million were shared. The data were produced by immunoSEQ multiplex PCR, yet TCRdb's version contains in-frame clones alone and is incomplete. V and J calls and clone size are as listed in that table; D and trimming were resolved from the DNA. The data hold 150,000 or so clones, with about 80% observed a single time. Regarding donors, all were healthy bone marrow donors. As regards this clone: Its target is not known.

The CDR3 runs to 15 residues. Trimming shortened V by 4 bases and J by 1 base, and 11 bases separated the two germline ends. Germline lookup yields CDR1 SGDLS and CDR2 YYNGEE. The receptor comes from a middle-aged man in good health and CMV-seropositive. The specimen was PBMCs. V and J are TRBV9 and TRBJ2-2; no reliable D call. The CDR3 is CASSPRGGNTGELFF. CDR3 sequence (DNA): TGTGCCAGCAGCCCCAGAGGCGGGAACACCGGGGAGCTGTTTTTT.